Listed here is a single T cell receptor (beta chain). This clone was seen only a few times. It has no known antigen specificity. No much larger clone exists at a distance of one base, and base qualities are not known. The cohort was made up of 666 healthy bone marrow donors. At the time of sampling, every cohort member was nominally healthy, though immune exposures that went unrecorded were likely present. The donor was CMV seropositive and belonged to the group of 270 or so seropositive cohort members. A peripheral blood sample was provided by each donor, and peripheral blood mononuclear cells were used for TCR beta sequencing. The Qiagen DNeasy Blood Extraction Kit was used to extract genomic DNA from the blood cell samples. V lost 7 bases and J lost 4 bases, and the count of bases not matched to a germline gene is 9. The germline V gene sets CDR1 to ENHRY and CDR2 to SYGVKD. The CDR3, from cysteine to phenylalanine, totals 14 residues. CDR3 DNA only is kept here, 42 bases in frame from base 1.

The entry originates in a study of cytomegalovirus exposure and HLA in healthy donors (dated by TCRdb to about 2017). In the study overall: According to an earlier analysis of 587 of the donors, 150 million to 200 million T cells yielded 117 million unique TCR beta sequences and 250 to 350 Gb of sequence data. A later genetic analysis used genome-wide SNP genotypes for about 60% of the roughly 700 donors, treating that subset as a discovery cohort. An earlier analysis of 587 of the donors applied high-throughput TCR beta sequencing to assess whether each TCR beta V gene segment acted as functional or pseudogenic. All discovery cohort repertoires had been generated on a single sequencing platform. Roughly 300 gigabases of sequencing data and approximately 80 million unique TCR sequences were included in an early release covering roughly 600 HLA-typed donors. The study used immunosequencing to profile the T cell repertoires of 670 or so subjects and linked those repertoires to cytomegalovirus serostatus. Donor age, sex, ethnicity and CMV serostatus were collected together with the repertoire data. Among roughly 370 genotyped donors of the cohort, an average of roughly 240,000 unique TCR beta nucleotide sequences were sequenced per donor, around 20% of them non-productive. The study aimed to test whether signatures of past pathogen exposure could be identified by cataloging public T cell receptors. A later analysis re-analyzed previously published TCR beta repertoires from 600 to 850 donors and added high-resolution HLA genotyping to study TCR occurrence patterns. Rather than drawing on any new phenotypic data, the later analysis identified candidate immune exposures from TCR beta sequences and the way those sequences occurred across donors. High-throughput TCR immunosequencing, statistical association of individual TCRs with disease status, and machine learning were combined to predict cytomegalovirus infection status. Of the roughly 410 genotyped donors, 70% to 90% were placed in the genetic ancestry cluster associated with self-reported Caucasian donors. A separate validation cohort of roughly 120 different subjects was used in addition to the roughly 620-subject first cohort. Both class I and class II loci were covered by HLA typing, at four-digit resolution. About five DR-DQ haplotypes were treated as single units for association and clustering because of strong linkage in the cohort. Typing coverage varied by locus: about 620-630 donors for A, B, C, DRB1 and DQB1; approximately 520 for DQA1; approximately 610 for DPA1; fewer than 480 for DPB1.

Study-wide findings and limitations: The cohort was sequenced for TCR beta chains only, and without alpha or paired-chain data the features that could be detected were limited. According to a later analysis, most CMV-associated TCR beta chains appeared to be HLA-restricted, and the HLA associations seemed to be driven largely by CMV exposure. In an earlier analysis of approximately 590 of the donors, most TCR beta V segments appeared in productive rearrangements about 87% or about 30% of the time, broadly matching IMGT annotations. According to the authors, the approach could potentially be generalized to other disease states and immunological phenotypes. Because HLA typing was missing for some donors at each locus, association tests included only the typed subset. Assigning TCR associations to individual alleles was difficult when HLA alleles, especially DR and DQ, strongly co-occurred. A further reported finding was that TCR beta sequences accurately predicted the HLA-A and HLA-B alleles for most subjects in the first cohort. Compared with the approximately 600-donor mean, donors in an Asian-associated ancestry cluster had fewer N-insertions in productive TCRs, according to a later genetic analysis. A later analysis reported that several top co-occurrence clusters appeared linked to parvovirus B19, influenza, CMV and Epstein-Barr virus. According to a later analysis, TCR association rates differed among HLA loci, with DRB1 alleles showing the most associated TCRs and HLA-C alleles showing the fewest. Most TCR sequences were observed very rarely across donors, whereas some public TCRs were present in many individuals. A few of the identified cytomegalovirus-associated TCR beta chains were confirmed in vitro to be specific for cytomegalovirus antigens. Linkage disequilibrium might explain the correlated functional status among segregating V segments, but an unknown experimental factor could not be excluded. Cytomegalovirus status was reported to be diagnosed by the classifier with high specificity and sensitivity in both the original and validation cohorts. A total of some 180 TCR beta chains were listed by the study as associated with cytomegalovirus. A later genetic analysis associated a missense DCLRE1C variant with V-gene and J-gene trimming of TCR beta chains, and an independent cohort replicated the association. Because counts were too low, about 18 rarely observed V segments, including chromosome 9 orphons, were excluded from the earlier analysis of roughly 580 of the donors. The sequencing pipeline was judged likely to have produced a cluster of highly shared sequence variants as a technical artifact. At a false discovery rate of 0.05, a later analysis linked about 16,000 TCR beta sequences to specific HLA alleles. Compared with equally common non-associated chains, HLA-associated TCR beta chains in a later analysis were more clonally expanded and had lower generation probabilities. Because the 87-base-pair reads could not distinguish some IMGT-functional V segments, including TRBV6-2 and TRBV6-3, those segments were excluded. Presence/absence analyses assumed roughly uniform sequencing depth across donors, an assumption that may not hold. Immune exposure information for the cohort was limited to CMV serostatus.

Libraries were prepared through the immunoSEQ multiplex PCR assay. The multiplex PCR relied on a mix of 60 forward primers for TCR Vbeta segments and 13 reverse primers for TCR Jbeta segments. The CDR3 region of rearranged TCR beta genes was amplified from genomic DNA with a multiplex PCR assay. Amplified TCR beta libraries were sequenced as 87-base-pair reads on the Illumina HiSeq System. As for the original processing: A later analysis counted tens of millions of unique TCR beta chains across the 700 or so repertoires, and roughly 10 million of these chains were shared by at least two donors. To remove PCR and sequencing errors, raw reads were error-corrected and collapsed into unique sequences using a nearest-neighbor algorithm that merged closely related sequences. V, D and J gene segments were assigned by aligning CDR3 sequences to IMGT reference sequences. For a sequence to be retained, a match of at least six nucleotides was required to both a V gene segment and a J gene segment. Rearrangements were classified as productive when the CDR3 lacked stop codons and remained in frame with V and J, and all other rearrangements were classified as non-productive. CDR3 was defined by IMGT convention, running from the second conserved V-encoded cysteine to the conserved J-encoded phenylalanine. The earlier analysis of about 570 of the donors excluded any sequence lacking an unambiguous match to a single V gene segment. In an earlier analysis of approximately 590 of the donors, V segments were called functional above 56.7% productive rearrangements and were called segregating when the between-donor standard deviation exceeded 5%. A statistical classification framework was built to diagnose cytomegalovirus status from the catalog of TCR beta chain sequences. V and J gene assignment, in a later analysis, came from comparing TCR nucleotide sequences with IMGT/GENE-DB human TR gene sequences. A later analysis assigned CDR3 sequences and most-parsimonious VDJ recombination scenarios with the TCRdist pipeline. A later analysis defined each TCR beta chain by its CDR3 amino acid sequence plus V-gene family, and excluded reads lacking a unique V-gene family. As a way to deal with suspected cross-contamination and a sequencing artifact, a later analysis dropped under 600 nucleotide sequences that were highly shared and had low generation probability. A later analysis calculated a clonal expansion index for each public chain from normalized within-repertoire ranks of inferred template counts. Generation probabilities in a later analysis came from a VDJ recombination model fitted to out-of-frame rearrangements, and those results were checked against IGoR. A later analysis scored TCR-TCR, TCR-HLA and TCR-CMV co-occurrence with hypergeometric tests, applying a repertoire-size bias correction to TCR pairs. In a later analysis, false discovery rates were estimated by permuting HLA or CMV assignments 20 times. A later analysis grouped co-occurring TCRs with DBSCAN, adding TCRdist sequence similarity when clustering within HLA-allele-positive subsets. Co-occurrence clustering excluded repertoires with fewer than 30,000 or more than 120,000 public chains, plus five with anomalous nucleotide sharing. TCRdb took this table from immuneACCESS and kept in-frame rearrangements with V and J called. Such tables lack part of the clones; where checked against another copy, unresolved V genes explain under half of the gap, and the rest is unexplained. V and J calls and clone size come straight from that table; D and trimming were deduced from the DNA. This sample is represented by approximately 150,000 clones; about three fifths of them were singletons. 5.5% to 9% of the sample lies in the top ten.

The sequence was obtained from a woman aged 55 to 70 in good health and CMV-seropositive. This sequence uses TRBV10-3 and TRBJ1-1; 7 nucleotides in the junction match TRBD1. Sequenced input: PBMCs. The CDR3 has the sequence CAIKNYRGVTEAFF. Read as DNA, the sequence is TGTGCCATCAAAAACTACAGGGGCGTCACTGAAGCTTTCTTT.